These 13 T cell receptor beta chains came from one sample sequenced in a study of early T cells in non-severe SARS-CoV-2 infection. TCRdb passed the 5' RACE reads through MiXCR, listing each CDR3 protein once. This table has some 28,000 distinct CDR3 sequences, roughly 5% appearing once. Source material: whole blood. The receptors were sampled from an adult who was a healthcare worker with PCR-confirmed SARS-CoV-2 infection or an uninfected control (not recorded which).

The table lists this clonotype with many counts. The chain has TRBV18 and TRBJ1-1, with TRBD1 as a possible D gene (5 bases). The germline V gene has CDR1 KGHSH and CDR2 LQKENI. V was trimmed by 5 bases and J by 4 bases, leaving 20 bases between them. The CDR3 contains 16 residues. Here the CDR3 DNA reads TGTGCCAGCTCATCCGGGACGGGACGGGCGGCCACTGAAGCTTTCTTT. Residues: CASSSGTGRAATEAFF.

The table lists this clonotype with many counts. The chain uses TRBV6-1 and TRBJ2-7, with 8 positions matching TRBD1. V lost 1 base, J lost 2 bases, and 1 base stayed unmatched. From germline, CDR1 is MNHNS and CDR2 SASEGT. The CDR3 runs to 14 residues. CDR3 in amino acids: CASSEETGAYEQYF. The CDR3 bases are TGTGCCAGCAGTGAAGAGACAGGGGCCTACGAGCAGTACTTC.

There are many counts of this clonotype. This chain joins TRBV27 and TRBJ1-1, with 8 bases fitting TRBD1. Looked up from germline, CDR1 is MNHEY and CDR2 is SMNVEV (reference sequence). The ends lost 5 bases at V and 11 bases at J; junction bases unmatched: 7. This CDR3 comprises 12 residues. The CDR3 protein is CASSPQDRAAFF. The CDR3 DNA is TGTGCCAGCAGTCCCCAGGACAGGGCTGCTTTCTTT.

This clonotype was recorded a few times. The J gene is TRBJ2-7, the V gene TRBV9; D may be TRBD2 (6 bases). The ends were cut back, 3 bases at V and 6 bases at J, with 16 bases in the middle. This CDR3 spans 14 amino acids. Germline CDR1 is SGDLS and CDR2 is YYNGEE. DNA for the CDR3: TGTGCCAGCAGCGCCGAGGGAGGTCCCGCCGAGCAGTACTTC. It codes for CASSAEGGPAEQYF.

This clonotype was counted ten times or more. The rearrangement uses TRBV12-3 or TRBV12-4 and TRBJ2-7, with 8 bases identical to TRBD1. CDR3 length equals 15 residues. V lost 5 bases, J lost 4 bases, and 10 bases stayed unmatched. The CDR3 region is CASSGWAGGQYEQYF. For the CDR3, the DNA is TGTGCCAGCAGTGGCTGGGCAGGGGGCCAGTACGAGCAGTACTTC.

This clonotype came up many times. The genes are TRBV6-5 and TRBJ2-7; 8 nucleotides match TRBD2. This CDR3 region has 16 residues. Germline V gene data show CDR1 as MNHEY and CDR2 as SVGAGI. V lost 0 bases to trimming and J lost 2 bases; unmatched junction nucleotides: 6. CDR3 region: CASSYSLAAPPYEQYF. The CDR3 nucleotides read TGTGCCAGCAGTTACTCACTAGCGGCGCCACCCTACGAGCAGTACTTC.

This clonotype was recorded many times. The chain uses TRBV7-9 and TRBJ2-7; possible D gene TRBD1, 6 bases. CDR1 and CDR2 (germline): SEHNR, FQNEAQ (reference sequence). With 2 bases removed from V and 5 bases from J, the gap between germline ends came to 13 bases. The CDR3 sequence is 14 residues long. The CDR3 reads CASSLKDSLDEQYF. The CDR3 DNA reads TGTGCCAGCAGCTTAAAGGACAGCCTGGACGAGCAGTACTTC. The whole variable domain, remainder taken from reference TRBV7-9 and TRBJ2-7, is DTGVSQNPRHKITKRGQNVTFRCDPISEHNRLYWYRQTLGQGPEFLTYFQNEAQLEKSRLLSDRFSAERPKGSFSTLEIQRTEQGDSAMYLCASSLKDSLDEQYFGPGTRLTVT.

Notes on this clonotype: This may arise from a read error, as a much more abundant clone is one base away. The V gene is TRBV4-2, the J gene TRBJ1-3, with D uncertain. The germline V gene has CDR1 LGHNA and CDR2 YNFKEQ. The CDR3 is 13 residues long. The CDR3 region has the DNA TGTGTCAGCAGCCAAGTCGTAGGAAACACCATATATTTT. Its translation: CVSSQVVGNTIYF.

This clonotype was seen at least ten times. The V call is TRBV28, the J call TRBJ2-7; TRBD1 matches 10 bases. Looked up from germline, CDR1 is MDHEN and CDR2 is SYDVKM. The junction had 4 bases not matched to a gene; V was cut back by 6 bases and J by 2 bases. The CDR3 contains 14 residues. CDR3 amino acids: CASRPTGGPYEQYF. CDR3 bases: TGTGCCAGCAGGCCGACAGGGGGCCCCTACGAGCAGTACTTC.

This clonotype was seen at least ten times. The V gene is TRBV18, the J gene TRBJ2-7, with D perhaps TRBD1 (6 bases). Germline values: CDR1 KGHSH, CDR2 LQKENI. There are 15 residues in the CDR3. The V end lost 4 bases, the J end lost 2 bases, and 15 bases lay between the germline ends. CDR3 sequence: CASSLGQQDTYEQYF. CDR3 nucleotides: TGTGCCAGCTCACTAGGACAGCAGGACACCTACGAGCAGTACTTC.

By proportion, this clonotype is medium-sized. The rearrangement links TRBV27 to TRBJ1-2; 7 nucleotides line up with TRBD1. V lost 6 bases to trimming and J lost 4 bases; unmatched junction nucleotides: 11. Germline CDR1 and CDR2: MNHEY and SMNVEV (reference sequence). CDR3 size: 15 residues. CDR3 region: CASRYSGGPLYGYTF. DNA of the CDR3: TGTGCCAGCAGATACTCAGGGGGACCGCTCTATGGCTACACCTTC.

This clonotype was observed many times. The genes are TRBV14 and TRBJ1-5; no reliable D call. This CDR3 has 13 amino acids. From germline, CDR1 is SGHDN and CDR2 FVKESK. V dropped 0 bases and J dropped 4 bases, with 4 bases sitting between them. The CDR3 is CASSQESNQPQHF. The CDR3 region has the DNA TGTGCCAGCAGCCAAGAATCTAATCAGCCCCAGCATTTT.

This clonotype has just a few counts. This sequence joins TRBV5-4 and TRBJ2-1; 8 bases align to TRBD1. Trimming took 5 bases from V and 6 from J; bases not matched to a gene: 10. This CDR3 is built from 15 residues. Germline CDR1 is SGHNT and CDR2 is YYREEE (reference sequence). The CDR3 DNA reads as TGTGCCAGCAGGGCTGACAGGGGCTGGGTCAATGAGCAGTTCTTC. Its protein product is CASRADRGWVNEQFF.